A single sample gave rise to the 17 T cell receptor beta chains below, sequenced in a study of blood T cell repertoires in COVID-19. This table comes from immunoSEQ multiplex PCR, and its TCRdb copy is limited to in-frame clones, with some not included. In the table there are about 99,000 clones, 90% to 95% of which are singletons. The sample comprised peripheral blood. The receptors derive from a human donor in a cohort sampled during active COVID-19.

The rearrangement links TRBV5-5 to TRBJ1-5, with D unclear. V dropped 1 base and J dropped 2 bases, with 10 bases sitting between them. This CDR3 is 15 amino acids long. Per germline, CDR1 SGHKS and CDR2 YYEKEE (reference sequence). The CDR3 spells CASSLLGSRNQPQHF. CDR3 bases: TGTGCCAGCAGCTTGCTAGGGAGCCGCAATCAGCCCCAGCATTTT.

The chain joins TRBV5-1 to TRBJ2-2; D is uncertain. This CDR3 contains 15 residues. The germline V and J ends were trimmed by 1 base and 1 base, with 8 bases remaining between them. CDR1 and CDR2 from the germline V gene are SGHRS and YFSETQ. The CDR3 is CASSLWAENTGELFF. Written as DNA, the CDR3 is TGCGCCAGCAGCTTGTGGGCAGAGAACACCGGGGAGCTGTTTTTT.

The rearrangement links TRBV6-2 or TRBV6-3 to TRBJ1-1; the D is unclear. Germline V lookup: CDR1 MNHEY, CDR2 SVGEGT. V lost 4 bases to trimming and J lost 4 bases, with 7 bases between them. The CDR3 length is 12 residues. The DNA of the CDR3 is TGTGCCAGCAGTTCCGGTGGCACTGAAGCTTTCTTT. Amino acid sequence: CASSSGGTEAFF.

The V and J genes are TRBV4-3 and TRBJ2-7; 9 bases map to TRBD1. This CDR3 has 13 residues. Trimming cost V 4 bases and J 5 bases; bases outside gene matches: 3. From germline, CDR1 is LGHNA and CDR2 YSLEER. The CDR3 reads CASSRGQGNEQYF. CDR3 nucleotide sequence: TGCGCCAGCAGCCGGGGACAGGGAAACGAGCAGTACTTC.

V usage is TRBV7-9 and J usage is TRBJ2-5; possible D gene TRBD2, 5 bases. The CDR3 runs to 16 residues. Per germline, CDR1 SEHNR and CDR2 FQNEAQ (reference sequence). V gave up 5 bases and J gave up 5 bases, with 21 bases separating them. Written as DNA, the CDR3 is TGTGCCAGCAGCCCGCGCGATGGGCAAAGGAGGGAGACCCAGTACTTC. Encoded protein: CASSPRDGQRRETQYF. Combining the CDR3 with reference TRBV7-9 and TRBJ2-5 gives the whole variable domain DTGVSQNPRHKITKRGQNVTFRCDPISEHNRLYWYRQTLGQGPEFLTYFQNEAQLEKSRLLSDRFSAERPKGSFSTLEIQRTEQGDSAMYLCASSPRDGQRRETQYFGPGTRLLVL.

This chain connects TRBV25-1 to TRBJ2-1, with 7 bases that match TRBD1. The germline V gene encodes CDR1 MGHDK and CDR2 SYGVNS. V lost 6 bases and J lost 7; bases outside the gene matches: 9. The CDR3 runs to 14 residues. The CDR3 is CASSPFQGENEQFF. The CDR3 DNA reads TGTGCCAGCAGCCCCTTCCAGGGGGAAAATGAGCAGTTCTTC.

This chain connects TRBV6-5 to TRBJ2-5; tentative D call: TRBD1 (5 bases). Trimming removed 7 bases at V and 3 bases at J, with 12 bases between. This CDR3 contains 13 residues. CDR1 is MNHEY, CDR2 SVGAGI, per germline. CDR3 bases: TGTGCCAGCATGTTGACAGCCGAAGAGACCCAGTACTTC. Amino acid sequence: CASMLTAEETQYF.

DNA for the CDR3: TGTGCCAGCTCACCAGGAGGGAATCAGCCCCAGCATTTT. It codes for CASSPGGNQPQHF. This rearrangement joins TRBV18 to TRBJ1-5; D not certain. The V end was cut by 2 bases, the J end by 4 bases, with 6 bases between. The germline V gene encodes CDR1 KGHSH and CDR2 LQKENI. This CDR3 is built from 13 residues.

Only one count was recorded for this clone. This chain links TRBV18 with TRBJ2-7; 9 bases are shared with TRBD1. Germline V gene lookup returns CDR1 KGHSH and CDR2 LQKENI. This CDR3 comprises 14 residues. J gave up 7 bases and V 3 bases, and 7 bases lay outside the gene matches. CDR3: CASSPRDRASEQYF. The CDR3 region has the DNA TGTGCCAGCTCACCTAGGGACAGGGCCTCAGAGCAGTACTTC.

The chain joins TRBV15 to TRBJ2-1; tentatively, D is TRBD2 (5 bases). The V end was cut by 3 bases, the J end by 12 bases, with 18 bases between. The germline CDR1 and CDR2 sequences are LNHNV and YYDKDF (reference sequence). The length of the CDR3 is 14 residues. The CDR3 nucleotides are TGTGCCACCAGCAGGGACTCGGTGGCGGTGGTGCAGTTCTTC. Protein sequence: CATSRDSVAVVQFF.

V usage is TRBV24-1 and J usage is TRBJ2-1; 7 bases are a match to TRBD2. The V gene's germline CDR1 is KGHDR and CDR2 SFDVKD. The length of the CDR3 is 14 residues. V was clipped by 4 bases and J by 7 bases; unmatched bases: 6. CDR3 protein: CATSDRTSRNEQFF. The CDR3 DNA is TGTGCCACCAGTGACCGGACTAGTCGAAATGAGCAGTTCTTC.

This sequence joins TRBV27 and TRBJ2-1, with D possibly TRBD2 on 5 matching bases. CDR1 is MNHEY and CDR2 is SMNVEV in the germline V gene (reference sequence). V gave up 2 bases and J gave up 0 bases, with 11 bases separating them. CDR3 length equals 16 residues. The CDR3 DNA reads as TGTGCCAGCAGTTTAATACGAGGGAGCTCCTACAATGAGCAGTTCTTC. Its translation: CASSLIRGSSYNEQFF.

V usage is TRBV5-1 and J usage is TRBJ2-5; 9 bases are shared with TRBD2. Trimming took 7 bases from V and 0 from J; bases not matched to a gene: 10. The length of the CDR3 is 16 residues. Per germline, CDR1 SGHRS and CDR2 YFSETQ. The CDR3: CASQGRGRAYQETQYF. CDR3 DNA sequence: TGCGCCAGCCAAGGCCGCGGGAGGGCCTACCAAGAGACCCAGTACTTC.

The chain joins TRBV3-1 (or the pseudogene TRBV3-2) to TRBJ2-2; the D is unclear. Trimming took 4 bases from V and 6 from J, leaving 12 bases between them. The CDR3 totals 14 residues. Germline assignment: CDR1 LGHDT and CDR2 YNNKEL (reference sequence). The CDR3: CASSPLLRPGELFF. The CDR3 bases are TGTGCCAGCAGCCCGCTCCTACGTCCCGGGGAGCTGTTTTTT.

The V call is TRBV27, the J call TRBJ2-3, with TRBD2 identical over 9 bases. Trimming took 5 bases from V and 2 from J; bases not matched to a gene: 8. The CDR3 sequence is 16 residues long. CDR1 MNHEY and CDR2 SMNVEV come from the germline V gene (reference sequence). CDR3 sequence reads: CASSLSGRQDTDTQYF. Here the CDR3 DNA reads TGTGCCAGCAGTCTAAGCGGGAGGCAGGACACAGATACGCAGTATTTT.

The rearrangement joins TRBV6-5 to TRBJ1-3; no reliable D call. CDR1 MNHEY and CDR2 SVGAGI come from the germline V gene. The CDR3 is made up of 14 amino acids. Deletions cut 6 bases from V and 0 bases from J, with 9 bases between. The CDR3 DNA reads TGTGCCAGCAGCCGCGGCTTCTCTGGAAACACCATATATTTT. This sequence encodes CASSRGFSGNTIYF.

This chain links TRBV7-8 with TRBJ1-1; 9 bases are a match to TRBD1. Germline V gene lookup returns CDR1 SGHVS and CDR2 FQNEAQ. There are 14 residues in the CDR3. V shed 4 bases and J 3 bases; nucleotides not matched to a gene: 3. The CDR3 DNA follows: TGTGCCAGCAGCTACCGGGACAGGGACACTGAAGCTTTCTTT. It specifies CASSYRDRDTEAFF.